These T cell receptor beta chains were read from a single sample in a study of blood T cell repertoires in COVID-19. Data came from immunoSEQ multiplex PCR; TCRdb stores just in-frame clones and leaves some out. This sample has a few hundred thousand clones, with less than 90% found just once. The specimen sequenced was peripheral blood. Every receptor here comes from a woman over 75 with active or convalescent COVID-19. The CDR3 runs from the conserved cysteine through the conserved F or W. A D gene is named only where the DNA matches it firmly. Not every row has a clone size; where given, it reads once, few, many or a size class.

j_call d_call clone_size v_call cdr3_aa cdr3_nt
TRBJ2-5 TRBD2 NA TRBV3-1/TRBV3-2 CASSQALAGGPGETQYF TGTGCCAGCAGCCAAGCCCTAGCGGGAGGGCCGGGGGAGACCCAGTACTTC
TRBJ2-3 TRBD1 NA TRBV5-6 CASSRPTGTGYTDTQYF TGTGCCAGCAGTCGCCCAACCGGGACAGGGTACACAGATACGCAGTATTTT
TRBJ2-6 TRBD2 medium-sized TRBV4-1 CASSQELAGGSSGANVLTF TGCGCCAGCAGCCAAGAGCTAGCGGGAGGGTCCTCTGGGGCCAACGTCCTGACTTTC
TRBJ2-3 NA NA TRBV27 CASSPTLAWDIDTQYF TGTGCCAGCAGTCCCACACTAGCGTGGGACATTGATACGCAGTATTTT
TRBJ2-3 NA NA TRBV7-9 CASSPPGGGRVVTQYF TGTGCCAGCAGCCCCCCGGGGGGCGGGAGAGTGGTTACGCAGTATTTT
TRBJ1-4 TRBD1 few TRBV4-2 CASSSGGTNEKLFF TGTGCCAGCAGCTCAGGGGGGACTAATGAAAAACTGTTTTTT
TRBJ2-3 TRBD2 once TRBV7-2 CASSGQTSYSAQYF TGTGCCAGCAGCGGGCAGACTAGCTATTCAGCGCAGTATTTT
TRBJ1-3 TRBD1 NA TRBV5-6 CASSTGTARTIYF TGTGCCAGCAGCACAGGGACAGCTCGCACCATATATTTT
TRBJ1-6 NA NA TRBV9 CASSENVRGNSPLHF TGTGCCAGCAGCGAAAATGTGAGAGGGAATTCACCCCTCCACTTT
TRBJ1-2 TRBD1 once TRBV5-1 CASSLAGGTGDWANYGYTF TGCGCCAGCAGCTTGGCGGGTGGGACAGGGGATTGGGCTAACTATGGCTACACCTTC
TRBJ2-5 TRBD2 NA TRBV9 CASSAGLAGQMGETQYF TGTGCCAGCAGCGCGGGACTAGCGGGTCAAATGGGAGAGACCCAGTACTTC
TRBJ2-3 TRBD1 NA TRBV19 CASSRQGGKDTQYF TGTGCCAGTAGTCGACAGGGGGGCAAAGATACGCAGTATTTT
TRBJ2-2 TRBD1 few TRBV5-6 CASSWGQTFTGELFF TGTGCCAGCAGTTGGGGACAGACGTTCACCGGGGAGCTGTTTTTT
TRBJ2-1 TRBD2 once TRBV9 CASSATYAGTSGGNEQFF TGTGCCAGCAGCGCGACGTATGCGGGGACTAGCGGGGGGAATGAGCAGTTCTTC
TRBJ2-1 TRBD2 few TRBV5-1 CASSSGLAYSYNEQFF TGCGCCAGCAGCTCGGGACTAGCGTACTCCTACAATGAGCAGTTCTTC
TRBJ2-7 TRBD2 NA TRBV19 CASRSGLADSYEQYF TGTGCCAGTAGATCGGGACTAGCGGACTCCTACGAGCAGTACTTC
TRBJ2-5 TRBD1 NA TRBV24-1 CATSDPTGTETQYF TGTGCCACCAGTGACCCGACAGGGACAGAGACCCAGTACTTC
TRBJ2-3 TRBD1 NA TRBV28 CASSFIGQGTDTQYF TGTGCCAGCAGTTTCATAGGACAGGGGACAGATACGCAGTATTTT
TRBJ1-5 TRBD1 NA TRBV19 CASRGQGHNQPQHF TGTGCCAGTCGGGGACAGGGGCACAATCAGCCCCAGCATTTT
TRBJ1-3 TRBD1 NA TRBV30 CAWAKTGGTVGNTIYF TGTGCCTGGGCTAAGACAGGGGGCACGGTTGGAAACACCATATATTTT
TRBJ2-1 TRBD2 NA TRBV3-1/TRBV3-2 CATGTSGKQTEQFF TGTGCCACCGGGACTAGCGGGAAGCAAACCGAGCAGTTCTTC
TRBJ1-2 NA once TRBV5-6 CASSRGWAYGYTF TGTGCCAGCAGCAGGGGCTGGGCCTATGGCTACACCTTC
TRBJ1-1 NA NA TRBV7-9 CASSRGVNTEAFF TGTGCCAGCAGCCGCGGGGTGAACACTGAAGCTTTCTTT